The entry below describes one T cell receptor (beta chain). The sample originates from a study of blood T cell repertoires in COVID-19. About the study: Acute-phase and convalescent COVID-19 samples originated in the United States, Italy and Spain. PBMCs, B-cell-depleted T cells, or T cells provided the cDNA or gDNA that made up the material.

As processed by the authors: Amplification of reference gene primers provided the estimated nucleated cell counts. Clones were sequenced by immunoSEQ multiplex PCR, and TCRdb holds only the in-frame ones, with some missing. That table supplies the V and J calls and clone size; D and trimming were determined from the DNA. The sample carries roughly 49,000 clones, more than 90% recorded once. V was pared by 2 bases and J by 3 bases, with 18 bases between. Germline V CDR1 and CDR2: SGHRS, YFSETQ. The CDR3 is 17 amino acids. This sequence was found in a woman older than 75 with acute or convalescent COVID-19. The sample was peripheral blood. The rearrangement joins TRBV5-1 to TRBJ1-3; possibly TRBD1 for D (5 bases). The DNA of the CDR3 is TGCGCCAGCAGCTTCTCCGGGGGTGACCGGGGTGGAAACACCATATATTTT. It yields the protein CASSFSGGDRGGNTIYF.